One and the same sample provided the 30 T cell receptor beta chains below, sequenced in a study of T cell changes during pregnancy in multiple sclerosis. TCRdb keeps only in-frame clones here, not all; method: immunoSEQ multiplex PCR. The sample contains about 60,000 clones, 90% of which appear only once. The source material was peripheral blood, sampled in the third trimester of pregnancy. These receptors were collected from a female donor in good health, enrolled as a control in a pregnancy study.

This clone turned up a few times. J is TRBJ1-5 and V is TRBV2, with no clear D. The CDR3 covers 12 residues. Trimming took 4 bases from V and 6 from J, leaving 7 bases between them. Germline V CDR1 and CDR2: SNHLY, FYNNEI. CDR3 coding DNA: TGTGCCAGCAGTGGGCGGGGTCAGCCCCAGCATTTT. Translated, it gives CASSGRGQPQHF. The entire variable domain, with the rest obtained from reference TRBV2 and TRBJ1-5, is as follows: EPEVTQTPSHQVTQMGQEVILRCVPISNHLYFYWYRQILGQKVEFLVSFYNNEISEKSEIFDDQFSVERPDGSNFTLKIRSTKLEDSAMYFCASSGRGQPQHFGDGTRLSIL.

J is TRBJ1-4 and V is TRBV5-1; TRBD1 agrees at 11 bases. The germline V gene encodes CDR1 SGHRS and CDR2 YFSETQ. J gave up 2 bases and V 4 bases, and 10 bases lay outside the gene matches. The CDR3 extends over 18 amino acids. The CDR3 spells CASSRPGQGAVTNEKLFF. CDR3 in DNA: TGCGCCAGCAGCCGGCCCGGACAGGGGGCTGTGACTAATGAAAAACTGTTTTTT.

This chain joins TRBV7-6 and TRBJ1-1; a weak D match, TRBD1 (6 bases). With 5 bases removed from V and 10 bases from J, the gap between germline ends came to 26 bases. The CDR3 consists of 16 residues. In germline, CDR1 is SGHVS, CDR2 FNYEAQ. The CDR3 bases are TGTGCCAGCAGCCTCCCCCGGGACATTGGCGGCGGAGGAGCTTTCTTT. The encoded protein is CASSLPRDIGGGGAFF.

As DNA, the CDR3 is TGCGCCAGCAGCCAAGATCGGCAGGGTAGCTATGGCTACACCTTC. Amino acid sequence: CASSQDRQGSYGYTF. The V call is TRBV4-1, the J call TRBJ1-2; maybe TRBD1 (5 bases). The germline CDR1 and CDR2 sequences are MGHRA and YSYEKL. The ends were cut back, 0 bases at V and 4 bases at J, with 12 bases in the middle. The CDR3 contains 15 residues.

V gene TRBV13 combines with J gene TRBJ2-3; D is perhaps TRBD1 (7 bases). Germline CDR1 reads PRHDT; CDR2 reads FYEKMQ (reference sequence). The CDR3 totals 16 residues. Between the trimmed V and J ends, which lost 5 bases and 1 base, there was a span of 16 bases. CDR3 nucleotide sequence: TGTGCCAGCAGCACCGGAGGCAGGGGGGGCACAGATACGCAGTATTTT. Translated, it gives CASSTGGRGGTDTQYF.

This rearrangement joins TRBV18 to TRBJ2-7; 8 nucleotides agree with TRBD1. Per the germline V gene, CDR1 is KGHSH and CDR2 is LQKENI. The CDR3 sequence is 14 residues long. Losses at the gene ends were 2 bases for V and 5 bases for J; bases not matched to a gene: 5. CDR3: CASSPGQGLHEQYF. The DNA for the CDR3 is TGTGCCAGCTCACCAGGACAGGGCTTGCACGAGCAGTACTTC.

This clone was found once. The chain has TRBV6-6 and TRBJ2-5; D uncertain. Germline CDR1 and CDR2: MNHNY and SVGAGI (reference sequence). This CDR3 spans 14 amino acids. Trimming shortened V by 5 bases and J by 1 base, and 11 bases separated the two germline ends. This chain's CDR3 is CASSPRPLQETQYF. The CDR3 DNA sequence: TGTGCCAGCAGTCCTAGGCCCCTCCAAGAGACCCAGTACTTC.

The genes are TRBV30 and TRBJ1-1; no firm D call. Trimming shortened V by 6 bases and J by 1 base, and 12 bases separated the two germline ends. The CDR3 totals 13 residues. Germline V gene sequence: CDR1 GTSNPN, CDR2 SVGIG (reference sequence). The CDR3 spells CACRFTGNTEAFF. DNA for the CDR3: TGTGCCTGTCGTTTTACGGGGAACACTGAAGCTTTCTTT.

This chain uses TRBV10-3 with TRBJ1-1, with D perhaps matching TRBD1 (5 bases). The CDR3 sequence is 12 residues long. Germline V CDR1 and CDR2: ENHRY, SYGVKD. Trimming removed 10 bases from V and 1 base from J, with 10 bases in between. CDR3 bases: TGTGCCACACACGGGGGGAACACTGAAGCTTTCTTT. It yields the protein CATHGGNTEAFF.

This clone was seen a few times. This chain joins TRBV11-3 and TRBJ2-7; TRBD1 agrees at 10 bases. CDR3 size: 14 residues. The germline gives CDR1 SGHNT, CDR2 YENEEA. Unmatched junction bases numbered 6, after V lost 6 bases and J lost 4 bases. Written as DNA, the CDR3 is TGTGCCAGCAGTCGGACAGGGGGACATTACGAGCAGTACTTC. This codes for CASSRTGGHYEQYF. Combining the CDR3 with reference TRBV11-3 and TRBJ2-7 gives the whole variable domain EAGVVQSPRYKIIEKKQPVAFWCNPISGHNTLYWYLQNLGQGPELLIRYENEEAVDDSQLPKDRFSAERLKGVDSTLKIQPAELGDSAVYLCASSRTGGHYEQYFGPGTRLTVT.

The CDR3 is CASSPNGQPYEQYF. In DNA form, the CDR3 reads TGTGCCAGCAGCCCCAACGGACAGCCCTACGAGCAGTACTTC. V is TRBV7-2 and J is TRBJ2-7; TRBD1 might be the D (6 bases). The V end lost 5 bases, the J end lost 2 bases, and 13 bases lay between the germline ends. Germline values: CDR1 SGHTA, CDR2 FQGNSA. CDR3 size: 14 residues.

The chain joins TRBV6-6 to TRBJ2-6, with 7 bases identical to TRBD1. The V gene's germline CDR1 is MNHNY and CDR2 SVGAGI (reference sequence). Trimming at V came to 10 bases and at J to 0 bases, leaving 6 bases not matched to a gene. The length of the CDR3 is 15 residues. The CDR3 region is CATRDSNSGANVLTF. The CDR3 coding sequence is TGTGCCACCCGGGACAGCAACTCTGGGGCCAACGTCCTGACTTTC.

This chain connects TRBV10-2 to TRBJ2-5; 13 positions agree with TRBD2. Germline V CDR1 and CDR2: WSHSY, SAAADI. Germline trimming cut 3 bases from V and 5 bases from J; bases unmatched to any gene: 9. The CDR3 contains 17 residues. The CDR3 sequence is CASSDPAGLAGRETQYF. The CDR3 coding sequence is TGCGCCAGCAGTGATCCCGCGGGACTAGCGGGACGGGAGACCCAGTACTTC.

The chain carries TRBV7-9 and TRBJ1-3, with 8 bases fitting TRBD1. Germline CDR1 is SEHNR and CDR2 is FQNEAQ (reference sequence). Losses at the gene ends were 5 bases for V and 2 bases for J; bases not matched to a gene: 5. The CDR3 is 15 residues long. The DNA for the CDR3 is TGTGCCAGCAGCGCAACGACAGGGGCTGGAAACACCATATATTTT. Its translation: CASSATTGAGNTIYF.

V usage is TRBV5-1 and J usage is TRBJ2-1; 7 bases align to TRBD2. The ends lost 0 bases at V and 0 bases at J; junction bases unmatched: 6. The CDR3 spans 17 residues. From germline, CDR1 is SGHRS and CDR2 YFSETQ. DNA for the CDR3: TGCGCCAGCAGCTTGGCCGGCGGCGGGAGCTCCTACAATGAGCAGTTCTTC. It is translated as CASSLAGGGSSYNEQFF.

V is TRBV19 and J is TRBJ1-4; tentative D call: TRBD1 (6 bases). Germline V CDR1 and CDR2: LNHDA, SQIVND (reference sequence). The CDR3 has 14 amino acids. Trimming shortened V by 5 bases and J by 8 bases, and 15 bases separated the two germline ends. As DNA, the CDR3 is TGTGCCAGTAGTGGGGACACTGGTAAAGAAAAACTGTTTTTT. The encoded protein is CASSGDTGKEKLFF. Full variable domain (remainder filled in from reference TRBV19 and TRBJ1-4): DGGITQSPKYLFRKEGQNVTLSCEQNLNHDAMYWYRQDPGQGLRLIYYSQIVNDFQKGDIAEGYSVSREKKESFPLTVTSAQKNPTAFYLCASSGDTGKEKLFFGSGTQLSVL.

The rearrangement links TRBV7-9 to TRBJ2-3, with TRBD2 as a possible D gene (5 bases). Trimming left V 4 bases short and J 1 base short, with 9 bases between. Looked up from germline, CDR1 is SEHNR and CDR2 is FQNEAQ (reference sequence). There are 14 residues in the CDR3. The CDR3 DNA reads TGTGCCAGCAGCTCCTCGCGGGGCACAGATACGCAGTATTTT. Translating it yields CASSSSRGTDTQYF.

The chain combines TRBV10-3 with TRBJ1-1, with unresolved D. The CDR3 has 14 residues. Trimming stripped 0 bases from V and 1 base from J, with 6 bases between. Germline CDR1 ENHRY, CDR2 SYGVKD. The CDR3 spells CAISESIANTEAFF. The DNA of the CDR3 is TGTGCCATCAGTGAGTCGATAGCGAACACTGAAGCTTTCTTT.

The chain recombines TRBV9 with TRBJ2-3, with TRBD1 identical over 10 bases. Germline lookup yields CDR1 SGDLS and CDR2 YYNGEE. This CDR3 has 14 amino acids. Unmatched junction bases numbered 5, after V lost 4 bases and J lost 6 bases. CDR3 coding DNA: TGTGCCAGCAGCCTGACAGGGGGCTTGGATACGCAGTATTTT. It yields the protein CASSLTGGLDTQYF.

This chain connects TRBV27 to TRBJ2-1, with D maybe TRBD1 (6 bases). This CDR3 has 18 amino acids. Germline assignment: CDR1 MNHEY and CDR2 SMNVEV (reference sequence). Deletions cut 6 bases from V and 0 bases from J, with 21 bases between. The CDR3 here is CASRTGTNLQRSYNEQFF. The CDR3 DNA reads TGTGCCAGCAGAACCGGGACAAACCTCCAACGCTCCTACAATGAGCAGTTCTTC.

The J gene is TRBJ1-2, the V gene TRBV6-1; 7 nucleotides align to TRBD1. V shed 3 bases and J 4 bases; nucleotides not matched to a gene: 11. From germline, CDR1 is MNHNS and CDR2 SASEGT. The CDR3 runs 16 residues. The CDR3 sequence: CASSDPGTALGYGYTF. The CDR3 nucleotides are TGTGCCAGCAGTGACCCCGGGACAGCGTTGGGCTATGGCTACACCTTC.

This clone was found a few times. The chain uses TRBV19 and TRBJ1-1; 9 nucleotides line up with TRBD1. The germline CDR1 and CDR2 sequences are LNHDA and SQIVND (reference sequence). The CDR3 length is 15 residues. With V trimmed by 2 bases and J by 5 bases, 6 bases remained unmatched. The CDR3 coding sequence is TGTGCCAGTAGTATATTGTGGACAGGGGAGACTGAAGCTTTCTTT. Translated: CASSILWTGETEAFF. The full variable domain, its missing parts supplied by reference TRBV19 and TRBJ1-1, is DGGITQSPKYLFRKEGQNVTLSCEQNLNHDAMYWYRQDPGQGLRLIYYSQIVNDFQKGDIAEGYSVSREKKESFPLTVTSAQKNPTAFYLCASSILWTGETEAFFGQGTRLTVV.

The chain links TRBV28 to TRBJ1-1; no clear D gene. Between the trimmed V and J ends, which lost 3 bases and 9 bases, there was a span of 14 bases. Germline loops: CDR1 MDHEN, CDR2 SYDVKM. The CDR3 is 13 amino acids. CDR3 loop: CASSLVRGRKAFF. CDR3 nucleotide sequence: TGTGCCAGCAGTTTGGTACGAGGGAGGAAAGCTTTCTTT.

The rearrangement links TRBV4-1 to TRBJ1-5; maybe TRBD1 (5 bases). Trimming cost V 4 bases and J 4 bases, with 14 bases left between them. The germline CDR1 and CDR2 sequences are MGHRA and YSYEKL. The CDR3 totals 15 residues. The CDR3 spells CASSPVGGSNQPQHF. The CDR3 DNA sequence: TGCGCCAGCAGCCCAGTGGGGGGATCTAATCAGCCCCAGCATTTT.

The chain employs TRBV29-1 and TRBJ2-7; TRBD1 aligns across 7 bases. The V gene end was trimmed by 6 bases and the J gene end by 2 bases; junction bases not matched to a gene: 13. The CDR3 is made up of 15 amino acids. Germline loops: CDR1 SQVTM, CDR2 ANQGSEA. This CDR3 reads CSVLVGTATTYEQYF. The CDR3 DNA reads TGCAGCGTCCTGGTTGGGACAGCAACCACCTACGAGCAGTACTTC.

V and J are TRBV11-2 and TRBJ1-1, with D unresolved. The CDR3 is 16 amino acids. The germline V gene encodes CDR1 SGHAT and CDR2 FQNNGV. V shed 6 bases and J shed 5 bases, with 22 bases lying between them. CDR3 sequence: CASRQLRTDFGTEAFF. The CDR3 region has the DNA TGTGCCAGCAGACAACTAAGGACGGACTTTGGGACTGAAGCTTTCTTT. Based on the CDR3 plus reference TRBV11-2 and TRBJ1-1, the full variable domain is EAGVAQSPRYKIIEKRQSVAFWCNPISGHATLYWYQQILGQGPKLLIQFQNNGVVDDSQLPKDRFSAERLKGVDSTLKIQPAKLEDSAVYLCASRQLRTDFGTEAFFGQGTRLTVV.

The CDR3 is CASSLSGGKETQYF. DNA for the CDR3: TGCGCCAGCAGCCTTAGCGGGGGAAAGGAGACCCAGTACTTC. The rearrangement links TRBV5-1 to TRBJ2-5; 9 bases line up with TRBD2. The germline V gene encodes CDR1 SGHRS and CDR2 YFSETQ. With 4 bases clipped from V and 5 bases from J, the junction kept 6 bases outside the gene matches. This CDR3 has 14 residues.

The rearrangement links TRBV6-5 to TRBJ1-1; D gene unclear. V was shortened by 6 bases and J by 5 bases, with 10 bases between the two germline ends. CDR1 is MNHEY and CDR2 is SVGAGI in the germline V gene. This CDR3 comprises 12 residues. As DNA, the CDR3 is TGTGCCAGCAGCCCGGGCGGGACTGAAGCTTTCTTT. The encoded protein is CASSPGGTEAFF.

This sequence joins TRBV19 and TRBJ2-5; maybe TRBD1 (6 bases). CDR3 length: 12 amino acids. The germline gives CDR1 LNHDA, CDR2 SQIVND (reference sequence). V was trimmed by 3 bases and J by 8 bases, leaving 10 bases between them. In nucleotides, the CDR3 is TGTGCCAGTAGTATCATGGGGGCAACCCAGTACTTC. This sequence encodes CASSIMGATQYF.

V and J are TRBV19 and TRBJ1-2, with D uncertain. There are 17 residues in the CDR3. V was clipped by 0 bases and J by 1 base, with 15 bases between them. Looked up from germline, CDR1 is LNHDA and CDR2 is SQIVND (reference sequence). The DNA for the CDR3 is TGTGCCAGTAGTATAGAATCACAGTTTTCGATTAACTATGGCTACACCTTC. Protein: CASSIESQFSINYGYTF.